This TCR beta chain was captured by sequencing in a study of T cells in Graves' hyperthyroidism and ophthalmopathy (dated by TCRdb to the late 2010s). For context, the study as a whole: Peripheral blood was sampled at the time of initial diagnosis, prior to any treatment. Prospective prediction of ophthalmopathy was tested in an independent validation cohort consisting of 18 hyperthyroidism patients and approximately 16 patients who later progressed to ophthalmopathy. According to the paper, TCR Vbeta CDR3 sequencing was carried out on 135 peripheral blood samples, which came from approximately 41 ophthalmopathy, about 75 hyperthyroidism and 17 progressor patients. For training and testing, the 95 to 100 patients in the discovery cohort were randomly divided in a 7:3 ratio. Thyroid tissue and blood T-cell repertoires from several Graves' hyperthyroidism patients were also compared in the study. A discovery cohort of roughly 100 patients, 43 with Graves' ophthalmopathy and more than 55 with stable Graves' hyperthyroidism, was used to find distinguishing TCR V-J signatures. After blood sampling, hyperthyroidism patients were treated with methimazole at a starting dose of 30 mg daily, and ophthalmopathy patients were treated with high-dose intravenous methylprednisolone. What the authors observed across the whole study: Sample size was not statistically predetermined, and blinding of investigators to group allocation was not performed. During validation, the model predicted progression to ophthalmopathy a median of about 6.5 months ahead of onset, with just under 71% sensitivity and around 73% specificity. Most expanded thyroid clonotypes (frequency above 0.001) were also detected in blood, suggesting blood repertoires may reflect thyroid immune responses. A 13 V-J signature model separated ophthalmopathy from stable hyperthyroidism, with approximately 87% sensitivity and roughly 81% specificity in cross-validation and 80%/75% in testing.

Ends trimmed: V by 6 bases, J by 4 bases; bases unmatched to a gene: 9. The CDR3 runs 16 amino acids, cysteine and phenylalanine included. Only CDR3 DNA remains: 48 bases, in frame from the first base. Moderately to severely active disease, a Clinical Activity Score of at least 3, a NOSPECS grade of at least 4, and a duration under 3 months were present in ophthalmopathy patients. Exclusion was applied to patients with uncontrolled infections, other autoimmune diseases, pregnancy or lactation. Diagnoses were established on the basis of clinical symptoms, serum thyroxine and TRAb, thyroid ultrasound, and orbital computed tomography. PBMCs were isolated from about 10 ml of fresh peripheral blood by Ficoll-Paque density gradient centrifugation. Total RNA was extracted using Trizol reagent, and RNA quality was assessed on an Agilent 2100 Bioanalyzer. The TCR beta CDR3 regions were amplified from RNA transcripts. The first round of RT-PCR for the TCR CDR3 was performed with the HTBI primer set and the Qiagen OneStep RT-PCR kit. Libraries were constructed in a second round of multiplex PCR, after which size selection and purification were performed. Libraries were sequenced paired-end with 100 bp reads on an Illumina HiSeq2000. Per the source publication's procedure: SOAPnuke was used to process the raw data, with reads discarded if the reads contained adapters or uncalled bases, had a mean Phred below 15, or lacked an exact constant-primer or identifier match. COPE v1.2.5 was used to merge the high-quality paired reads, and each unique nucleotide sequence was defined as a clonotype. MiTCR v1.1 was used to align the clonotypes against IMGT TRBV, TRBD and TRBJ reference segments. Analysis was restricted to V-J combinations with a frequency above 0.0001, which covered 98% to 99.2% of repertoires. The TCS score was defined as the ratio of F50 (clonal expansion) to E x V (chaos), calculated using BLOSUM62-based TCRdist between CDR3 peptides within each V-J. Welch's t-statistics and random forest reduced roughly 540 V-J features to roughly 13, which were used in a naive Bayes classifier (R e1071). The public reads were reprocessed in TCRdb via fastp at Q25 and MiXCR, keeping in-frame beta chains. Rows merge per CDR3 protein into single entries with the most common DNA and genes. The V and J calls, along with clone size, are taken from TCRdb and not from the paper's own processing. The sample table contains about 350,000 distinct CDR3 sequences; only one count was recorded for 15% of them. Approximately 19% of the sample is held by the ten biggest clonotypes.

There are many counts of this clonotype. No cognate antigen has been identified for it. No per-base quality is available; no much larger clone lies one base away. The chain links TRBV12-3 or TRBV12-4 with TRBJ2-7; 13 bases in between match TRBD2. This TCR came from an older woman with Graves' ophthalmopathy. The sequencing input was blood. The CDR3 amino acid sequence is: CASSWTSGSSVYEQYF. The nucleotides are TGTGCCAGCAGCTGGACTAGCGGGAGCAGCGTGTACGAGCAGTACTTC.